Given below is one T cell receptor (beta chain) in context. It lacks a known antigen. No much larger clonotype is one base removed from it; base qualities were not supplied. These data come from a study of blood T cell dynamics during melanoma immunotherapy (dated by TCRdb to the early 2020s). Regarding the complete study: Patients had metastatic melanoma and received first-line pembrolizumab or nivolumab plus ipilimumab as standard of care in the United Kingdom. To find early correlates of response, the study profiled the peripheral T cell receptor repertoires of patients with metastatic melanoma both before and after one cycle of checkpoint inhibitor therapy. The training cohort was made up of consecutive patients, while a further independent group of patients from the same centre was pooled to form an external validation set. The investigation overall reported the following: The relatively small sample size was acknowledged as potentially limiting generalization of the results. The study could not determine whether the T cell clones driving repertoire changes were melanoma-specific or reflected general immune activation. Unlike progressors, patients who went on to achieve disease control showed a bifurcated reorganization of the PBMC repertoire at W3, with either increased clonality or increased diversity.

The sample's time point, from its label and the paper: week 3, after first cycle of checkpoint inhibitor. Blood was sampled before treatment (T0) and at week 3 (W3), after the first cycle of checkpoint blockade. Except for a couple of patients with rapid clinical progression, response was assessed 12 weeks after the first infusion by RECIST 1.1; disease control meant complete response, partial response or stable disease. Patients with prior systemic cancer treatment, concomitant immunosuppressant therapy or synchronous other active malignancies were excluded. To track both circulating cells and T cell turnover, TCR beta was sequenced from bulk PBMC as well as from plasma cell-free DNA. Lymphoprep and SepMate tubes were used to isolate PBMC from blood, and red cell lysis was then performed. QIAamp DNA Blood Mini kits were used to extract DNA from both PBMC and sorted T cell subsets. Every bulk PBMC sample was loaded with the same fixed amount of about 370 ng of DNA. The immunoSEQ TCRb Assay kit was used according to manufacturer instructions to amplify TCR beta CDR3 sequences from genomic DNA. The KAPA Library Quantification Kit for Illumina platforms was used to quantify the pooled libraries by qPCR. Pooled libraries were clustered at roughly 0.55-1.2 pM and sequenced on an Illumina NextSeq 500. Turning to the authors' computational methods: TCR data were analyzed with immunoSEQ ANALYZER and the R LymphoSeq package. A rearrangement efficiency score was calculated as productive divided by the sum of productive and non-productive CDR3 sequences. Clonality was measured with the Gini coefficient and diversity with the Renyi index at alpha=1, compared pairwise between timepoints within each patient. Clonal relatedness, based on an edit distance of 3, and repertoire similarity, based on the Bhattacharyya coefficient, were both computed in LymphoSeq. To classify response, a linear discriminant analysis based on week-3 changes in clonality and diversity was built with the R MASS and caret packages. This is the immuneACCESS table as TCRdb keeps it, with only in-frame sequences that have V and J called. A part of the clones is gone; compared with another copy, unresolved V genes explain less than half, and the rest is unexplained. For V, J and clone size, that table is used; D and trimming come from the DNA. The sample includes about 7,600 clones, with about 85% observed a single time. The top ten hold around 5.2% of the sample.

The CDR3 numbers 15 residues from cysteine through phenylalanine. CDR3 DNA is the only sequence kept; it has 45 bases, read in frame from the first base. V is clipped by 2 bases and J by 4 bases, and the sequence between their germline boundaries is 14 bases long. The chain was built from TRBV6-7 and TRBJ1-2, with the D gene not confidently named. TRBV6-7 qualifies as an ORF whose function is uncertain. Sequenced material: blood, taken from a patient treated with checkpoint blockade. This receptor was obtained from a human donor with melanoma. The nucleotide sequence is given as TGTGCCAGCAGTTACCCGGCAGGATGGTCCTATGGCTACACCTTC. Its coded protein is CASSYPAGWSYGYTF.